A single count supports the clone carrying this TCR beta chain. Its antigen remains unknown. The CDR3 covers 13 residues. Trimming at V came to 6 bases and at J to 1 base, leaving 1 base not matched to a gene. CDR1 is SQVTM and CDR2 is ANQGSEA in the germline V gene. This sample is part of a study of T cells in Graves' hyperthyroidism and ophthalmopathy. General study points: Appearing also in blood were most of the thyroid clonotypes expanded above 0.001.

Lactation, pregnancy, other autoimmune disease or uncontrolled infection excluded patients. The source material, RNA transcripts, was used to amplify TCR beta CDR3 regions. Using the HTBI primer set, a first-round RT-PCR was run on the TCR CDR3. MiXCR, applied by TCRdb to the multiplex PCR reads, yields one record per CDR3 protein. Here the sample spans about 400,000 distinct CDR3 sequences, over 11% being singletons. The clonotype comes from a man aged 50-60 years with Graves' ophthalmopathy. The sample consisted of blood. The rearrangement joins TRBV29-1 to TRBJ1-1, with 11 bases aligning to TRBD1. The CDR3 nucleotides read TGCAGCGTCGGACAGGGGGCGAACACTGAAGCTTTCTTT. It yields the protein CSVGQGANTEAFF.